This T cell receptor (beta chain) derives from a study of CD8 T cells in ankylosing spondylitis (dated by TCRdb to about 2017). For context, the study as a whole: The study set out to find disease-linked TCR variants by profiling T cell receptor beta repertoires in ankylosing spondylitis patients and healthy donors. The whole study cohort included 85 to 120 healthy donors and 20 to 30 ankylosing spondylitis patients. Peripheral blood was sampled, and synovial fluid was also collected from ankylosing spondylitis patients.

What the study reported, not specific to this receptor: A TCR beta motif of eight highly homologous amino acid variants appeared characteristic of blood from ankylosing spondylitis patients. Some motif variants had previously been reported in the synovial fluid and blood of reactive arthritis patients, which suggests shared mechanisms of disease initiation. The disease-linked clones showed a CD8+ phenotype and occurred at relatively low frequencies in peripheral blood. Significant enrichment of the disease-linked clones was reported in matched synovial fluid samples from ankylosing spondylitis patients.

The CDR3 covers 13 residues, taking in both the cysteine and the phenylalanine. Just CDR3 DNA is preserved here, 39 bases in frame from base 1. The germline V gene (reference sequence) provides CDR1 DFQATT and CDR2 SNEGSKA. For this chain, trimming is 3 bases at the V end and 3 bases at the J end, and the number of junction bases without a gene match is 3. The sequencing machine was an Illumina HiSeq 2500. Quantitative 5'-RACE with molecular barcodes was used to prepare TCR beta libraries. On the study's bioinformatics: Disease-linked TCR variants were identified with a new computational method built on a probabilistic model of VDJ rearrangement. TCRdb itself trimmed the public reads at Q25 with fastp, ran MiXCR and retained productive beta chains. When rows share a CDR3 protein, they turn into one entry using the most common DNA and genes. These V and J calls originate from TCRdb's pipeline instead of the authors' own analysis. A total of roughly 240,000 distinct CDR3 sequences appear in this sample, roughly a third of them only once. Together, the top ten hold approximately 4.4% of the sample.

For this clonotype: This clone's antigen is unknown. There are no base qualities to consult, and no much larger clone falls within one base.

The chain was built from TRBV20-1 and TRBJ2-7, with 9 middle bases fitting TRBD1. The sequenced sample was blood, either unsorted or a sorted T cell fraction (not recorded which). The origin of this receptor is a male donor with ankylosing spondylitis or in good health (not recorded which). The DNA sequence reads TGCAGTGCTAGCGGACAGGGGCTCTACGAGCAGTACTTC. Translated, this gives CSASGQGLYEQYF.